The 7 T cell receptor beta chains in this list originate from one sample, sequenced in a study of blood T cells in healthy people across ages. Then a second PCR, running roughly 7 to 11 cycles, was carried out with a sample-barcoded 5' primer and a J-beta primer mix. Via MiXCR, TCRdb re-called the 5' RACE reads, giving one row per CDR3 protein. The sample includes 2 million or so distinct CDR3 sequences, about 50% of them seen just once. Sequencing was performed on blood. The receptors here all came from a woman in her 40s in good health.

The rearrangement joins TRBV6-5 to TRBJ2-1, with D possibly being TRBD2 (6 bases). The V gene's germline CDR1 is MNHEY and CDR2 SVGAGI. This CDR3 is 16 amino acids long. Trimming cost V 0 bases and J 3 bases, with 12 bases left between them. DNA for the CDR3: TGTGCCAGCAGTTACTCGAAGCTAGCGAACTACAATGAGCAGTTCTTC. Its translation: CASSYSKLANYNEQFF.

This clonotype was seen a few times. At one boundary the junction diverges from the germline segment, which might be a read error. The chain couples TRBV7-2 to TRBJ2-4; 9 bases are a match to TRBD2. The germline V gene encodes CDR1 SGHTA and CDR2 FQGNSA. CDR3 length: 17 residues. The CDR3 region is CASSLDSGGGARNIQYF. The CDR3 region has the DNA TGTGCCAGCAGCTTAGATTCGGGCGGGGGGGCCAGAAACATTCAGTACTTC.

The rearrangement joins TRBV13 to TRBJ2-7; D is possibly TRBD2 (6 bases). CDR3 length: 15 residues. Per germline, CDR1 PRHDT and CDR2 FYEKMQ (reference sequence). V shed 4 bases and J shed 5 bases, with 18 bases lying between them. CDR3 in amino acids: CASSSDAAGRHEQYF. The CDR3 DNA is TGTGCCAGCAGCTCGGACGCGGCGGGGAGGCACGAGCAGTACTTC.

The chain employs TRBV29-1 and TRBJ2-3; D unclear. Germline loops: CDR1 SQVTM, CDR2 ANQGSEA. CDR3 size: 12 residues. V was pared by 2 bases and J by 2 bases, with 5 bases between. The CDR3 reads CSVERNTDTQYF. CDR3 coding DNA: TGCAGCGTTGAAAGGAACACAGATACGCAGTATTTT.

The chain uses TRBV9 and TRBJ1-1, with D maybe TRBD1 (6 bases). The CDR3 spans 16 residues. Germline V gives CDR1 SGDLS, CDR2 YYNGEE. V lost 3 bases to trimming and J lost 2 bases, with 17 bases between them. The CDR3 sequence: CASSGTKGVENTEAFF. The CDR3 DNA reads TGTGCCAGCAGCGGGACGAAGGGGGTAGAAAACACTGAAGCTTTCTTT. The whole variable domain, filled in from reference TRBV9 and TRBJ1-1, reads DSGVTQTPKHLITATGQRVTLRCSPRSGDLSVYWYQQSLDQGLQFLIQYYNGEERAKGNILERFSAQQFPDLHSELNLSSLELGDSALYFCASSGTKGVENTEAFFGQGTRLTVV.

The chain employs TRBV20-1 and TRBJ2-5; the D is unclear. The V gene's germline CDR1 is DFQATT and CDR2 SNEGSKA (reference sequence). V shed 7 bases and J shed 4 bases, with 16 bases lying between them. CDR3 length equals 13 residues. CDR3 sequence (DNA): TGCAGTGGGGTTGGCAAATGGGGAGAGACCCAGTACTTC. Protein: CSGVGKWGETQYF.

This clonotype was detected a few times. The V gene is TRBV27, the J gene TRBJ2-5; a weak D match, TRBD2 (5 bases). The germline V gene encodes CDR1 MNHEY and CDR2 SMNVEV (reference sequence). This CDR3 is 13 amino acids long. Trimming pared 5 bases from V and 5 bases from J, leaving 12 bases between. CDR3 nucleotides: TGTGCCAGCAGTACTTTTCCGGGGGAGACCCAGTACTTC. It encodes CASSTFPGETQYF.